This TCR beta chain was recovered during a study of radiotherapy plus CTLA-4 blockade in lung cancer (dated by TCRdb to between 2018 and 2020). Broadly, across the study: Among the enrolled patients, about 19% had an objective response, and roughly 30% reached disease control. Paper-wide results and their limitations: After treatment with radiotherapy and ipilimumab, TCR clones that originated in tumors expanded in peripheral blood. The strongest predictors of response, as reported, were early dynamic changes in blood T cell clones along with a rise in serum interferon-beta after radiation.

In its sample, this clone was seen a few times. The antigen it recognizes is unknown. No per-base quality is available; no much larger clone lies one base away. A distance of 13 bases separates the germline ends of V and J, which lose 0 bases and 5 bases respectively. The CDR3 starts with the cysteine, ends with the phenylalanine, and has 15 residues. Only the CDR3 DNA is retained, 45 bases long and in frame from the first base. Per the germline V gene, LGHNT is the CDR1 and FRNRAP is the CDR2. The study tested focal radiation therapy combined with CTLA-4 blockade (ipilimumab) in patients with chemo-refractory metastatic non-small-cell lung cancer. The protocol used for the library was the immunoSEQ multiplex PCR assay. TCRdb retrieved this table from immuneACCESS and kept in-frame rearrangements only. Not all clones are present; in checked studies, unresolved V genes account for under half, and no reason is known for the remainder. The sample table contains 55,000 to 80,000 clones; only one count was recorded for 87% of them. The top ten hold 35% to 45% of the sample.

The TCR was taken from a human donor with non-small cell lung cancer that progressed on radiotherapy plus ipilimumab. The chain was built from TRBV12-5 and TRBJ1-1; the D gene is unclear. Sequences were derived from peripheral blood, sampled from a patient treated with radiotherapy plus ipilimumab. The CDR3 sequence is CASGLVGGSQTEAFF. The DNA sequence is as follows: TGTGCTAGTGGTTTGGTAGGCGGCTCGCAGACTGAAGCTTTCTTT.